The rows below give T cell receptor beta chains drawn from one sample of a study of blood T cells in healthy people across ages. TCRdb processed the 5' RACE reads anew with MiXCR; each CDR3 protein has one entry. The profile shows 1.5 million to 2 million distinct CDR3 sequences, 34% of them singletons. Sequenced input: blood. All receptors come from a woman in her thirties in good health. The CDR3 runs from the conserved cysteine through the conserved F or W. D genes are given only for firm matches. Not all rows give a size; the values are once, few, many and, for expanded clones, a class.

abundance | j_gene | d_gene | v_gene | CDR3aa | CDR3nt
NA | TRBJ1-1 | NA | TRBV3-1 | CASNQRSGGGITEAFF | TGTGCCAGCAACCAAAGGTCCGGGGGAGGGATCACTGAAGCTTTCTTT
many | TRBJ1-2 | NA | TRBV7-3 | CASSPGAGGSFQGYTF | TGTGCCAGCAGCCCAGGCGCAGGAGGTTCTTTTCAAGGCTACACCTTC
many | TRBJ2-7 | TRBD1 | TRBV4-1 | CASSQGGPYEQYF | TGTGCCAGCAGCCAAGGGGGCCCCTACGAGCAGTACTTC
few | TRBJ1-2 | NA | TRBV7-9 | CASSLTGQGYTF | TGTGCCAGCAGCTTAACAGGGCAAGGCTACACCTTC
few | TRBJ2-2 | NA | TRBV20-1 | CSAGSANTGELFF | TGCAGTGCGGGCAGCGCGAACACCGGGGAGCTGTTTTTT
NA | TRBJ2-5 | NA | TRBV9 | CASSSSRGLIQETQYF | TGTGCCAGCAGCTCAAGCCGGGGGCTGATCCAAGAGACCCAGTACTTC
few | TRBJ2-3 | NA | TRBV6-2/TRBV6-3 | CASSYIASTDTQYF | TGTGCCAGCAGTTATATCGCCAGCACAGATACGCAGTATTTT
many | TRBJ2-3 | NA | TRBV7-6 | CASSPQLFTDTQYF | TGTGCCAGCAGCCCCCAGCTGTTCACAGATACGCAGTATTTT
NA | TRBJ2-1 | NA | TRBV10-2 | CASSVSGARRYNEQFF | TGCGCCAGCAGTGTTTCGGGGGCTAGGCGCTACAATGAGCAGTTCTTC
few | TRBJ2-5 | NA | TRBV5-4 | CASSSRSAGQETQYF | TGTGCCAGCAGCTCCCGATCTGCGGGACAAGAGACCCAGTACTTC
many | TRBJ2-5 | NA | TRBV4-1 | CASSQTPRSIQETQYF | TGCGCCAGCAGCCAAACGCCGCGTTCCATTCAAGAGACCCAGTACTTC
few | TRBJ1-2 | NA | TRBV12-3/TRBV12-4 | CASTLGGARGYTF | TGTGCCAGCACCCTAGGGGGGGCAAGGGGCTACACCTTC
few | TRBJ2-7 | NA | TRBV2 | CASNRGPSYEQYF | TGTGCCAGCAACCGGGGTCCTTCCTACGAGCAGTACTTC
few | TRBJ1-5 | NA | TRBV20-1 | CSARVGSNQPQHF | TGCAGTGCTAGAGTGGGTAGCAATCAGCCCCAGCATTTT
once | TRBJ2-7 | NA | TRBV6-5 | CASGQGGVGYEQYF | TGTGCCAGCGGACAGGGAGGGGTAGGGTACGAGCAGTACTTC
NA | TRBJ1-1 | NA | TRBV4-1 | CASSQEARGTEAFF | TGCGCCAGCAGCCAAGAGGCCAGGGGCACTGAAGCTTTCTTT
NA | TRBJ2-5 | NA | TRBV20-1 | CSAALAEETQYF | TGCAGTGCCGCCCTGGCGGAAGAGACCCAGTACTTC
NA | TRBJ2-1 | NA | TRBV7-3 | CASSLRWGDSYNEQFF | TGTGCCAGCAGCTTAAGATGGGGGGACTCCTACAATGAGCAGTTCTTC
few | TRBJ1-5 | NA | TRBV20-1 | CSARPSRSNQPQHF | TGCAGTGCTAGGCCCAGTCGTAGCAATCAGCCCCAGCATTTT
few | TRBJ2-1 | NA | TRBV28 | CASQTQQRVNEQFF | TGTGCCAGCCAGACTCAACAACGAGTGAATGAGCAGTTCTTC
once | TRBJ2-1 | NA | TRBV20-1 | CSAREGRGIYNEQFF | TGCAGTGCTAGAGAGGGGCGCGGGATTTACAATGAGCAGTTCTTC
NA | TRBJ2-1 | TRBD2 | TRBV20-1 | CSANGFPGLAGERGEQFF | TGCAGTGCTAATGGTTTTCCGGGACTAGCGGGAGAGAGGGGTGAGCAGTTCTTC
NA | TRBJ2-4 | NA | TRBV6-6 | CASSPTGHLAKNIQYF | TGTGCCAGCAGTCCGACAGGCCACCTAGCCAAAAACATTCAGTACTTC
few | TRBJ2-7 | NA | TRBV20-1 | CSARGANSPQKGRLDYKVYEQYF | TGCAGTGCTAGGGGCGCGAATTCCCCGCAAAAGGGCCGGTTGGATTACAAGGTCTACGAGCAGTACTTC
NA | TRBJ2-7 | TRBD1 | TRBV6-2/TRBV6-3 | CASSYPGTGDLYNEQYF | TGTGCCAGCAGTTACCCCGGGACAGGGGACTTATACAATGAGCAGTACTTC
NA | TRBJ2-3 | TRBD2 | TRBV20-1 | CSARGGAGYDTQYF | TGCAGTGCTAGAGGAGGAGCGGGGTACGATACGCAGTATTTT
NA | TRBJ2-2 | TRBD2 | TRBV7-2 | CASNPGRGGTGELFF | TGTGCCAGCAACCCGGGGCGCGGGGGCACCGGGGAGCTGTTTTTT
NA | TRBJ2-1 | NA | TRBV19 | CASSIRVGEAVDNEQFF | TGTGCCAGTAGTATAAGGGTCGGGGAGGCGGTGGACAATGAGCAGTTCTTC
NA | TRBJ2-3 | NA | TRBV4-1 | CASSQDRLQITGTQYF | TGCGCCAGCAGCCAAGATCGCTTACAGATCACAGGTACGCAGTATTTT
few | TRBJ2-7 | TRBD1 | TRBV5-5 | CASSLALLGTGLYEQYF | TGTGCCAGCAGCTTGGCACTACTAGGGACAGGGTTATACGAGCAGTACTTC